This TCR beta chain comes out of a study of CD8 T cells in ankylosing spondylitis (dated by TCRdb to 2017 to 2019). Study-level background: The study set out to find disease-linked TCR variants by profiling T cell receptor beta repertoires in ankylosing spondylitis patients and healthy donors. Peripheral blood was sampled, and synovial fluid was also collected from ankylosing spondylitis patients. The whole study cohort included 95 to 130 healthy donors and some 27 ankylosing spondylitis patients. The paper's findings and limits, for the study overall: In peripheral blood, the disease-linked clones were found at relatively low frequencies and had a CD8+ phenotype. Some TCR beta motif variants had previously been reported in synovial fluid and blood of reactive arthritis patients, which suggested common disease-initiation mechanisms. Significant enrichment of the disease-linked clones was reported in matched synovial fluid samples from ankylosing spondylitis patients. Blood from ankylosing spondylitis patients appeared to be characterized by a TCR beta motif composed of eight highly homologous amino acid variants.

For each ankylosing spondylitis patient, the synovial fluid sample was matched to a blood sample from that same patient. Turning to this clonotype: No cognate antigen has been identified for it. No much larger clone exists at a distance of one base, and base qualities are not known.

The cysteine opens and the phenylalanine closes a CDR3 of 13 amino acids. The entry retains the CDR3 DNA only, 39 bases that are in frame from base 1. CDR1 and CDR2, per the germline V gene (reference sequence), are MNHNY and SVGAGI. Trimming takes 0 bases from V and 4 bases from J, and the germline ends sit 6 bases apart. The reads were generated on an Illumina HiSeq 2500. Quantitative 5'-RACE with molecular barcodes was the method used to prepare the TCR beta libraries. Turning to the authors' computational methods: Disease-linked TCR variants were identified with a new computational method built on a probabilistic model of VDJ rearrangement. TCRdb handled the public reads itself, with Q25 trimming in fastp and clone calling in MiXCR, and kept productive beta chains. Duplicate CDR3 protein sequences are folded into a single record with the most common DNA and genes. The V and J calls follow TCRdb's processing rather than the paper's. The sample data list around 100,000 distinct CDR3 sequences, and approximately 25% of these were observed just once. Together, the top ten hold approximately 13% of the sample.

The rearrangement joined TRBV6-6 to TRBJ2-5; tentative D gene TRBD2, with 6 bases matching. The sequenced sample consisted of synovial fluid, either unsorted or a sorted T cell fraction (not recorded which). This TCR was sampled from a male donor with ankylosing spondylitis. The CDR3 is CASSYSGGETQYF. The DNA reads as follows: TGTGCCAGCAGTTACTCGGGGGGAGAGACCCAGTACTTC.